A single sample gave rise to the 14 T cell receptor beta chains below, sequenced in a study of shared clonotypes between healthy human individuals. Repertoires were generated with immunoSEQ multiplex PCR, while TCRdb's copy carries only in-frame clones and drops some. Of about 2.1 million clones listed, over 85% are singletons. Positively selected for CCR7, the CD45RO-negative cells used as naive CD8 cells excluded terminally differentiated effector memory CD45RA+ cells. Material for sequencing was naive CD8+ T cells from PBMCs. Receptor source: a man aged 18 to 30 in good health. Some clones in this sample may be carry-over from other donors' samples.

The chain combines TRBV7-3 with TRBJ2-7; 11 nucleotides align to TRBD2. The J segment lost 7 bases and the V segment lost 5 bases, leaving 10 bases of the junction unmatched. The CDR3 contains 15 residues. The germline V gene encodes CDR1 SGHTA and CDR2 FQGTGA. The CDR3 DNA follows: TGTGCCAGCAGCACACAACTAGCGGGAGTCGGTGAGCAGTACTTC. Translated: CASSTQLAGVGEQYF.

The count of this clone is one. The CDR3: CASSWSGKKVHEQYF. The CDR3 DNA follows: TGTGCCAGCAGTTGGTCAGGGAAGAAGGTCCACGAGCAGTACTTC. The chain couples TRBV28 to TRBJ2-7, with D perhaps matching TRBD1 (5 bases). The V end lost 4 bases, the J end lost 5 bases, and 18 bases lay between the germline ends. CDR1 is MDHEN and CDR2 is SYDVKM in the germline V gene. The length of the CDR3 is 15 residues.

About this clone itself: Other DNA sequences in this sample translate to the same CDR3. The chain carries TRBV13 and TRBJ2-3; D gene unclear. The V end was cut by 4 bases, the J end by 2 bases, with 7 bases between. The length of the CDR3 is 13 residues. CDR1 PRHDT and CDR2 FYEKMQ come from the germline V gene (reference sequence). CDR3 residues: CASSSGPTDTQYF. The DNA of the CDR3 is TGTGCCAGCAGCTCCGGGCCCACAGATACGCAGTATTTT. The full variable domain, completed using reference TRBV13 and TRBJ2-3, is AAGVIQSPRHLIKEKRETATLKCYPIPRHDTVYWYQQGPGQDPQFLISFYEKMQSDKGSIPDRFSAQQFSDYHSELNMSSLELGDSALYFCASSSGPTDTQYFGPGTRLTVL.

This clone came up a few times. J is TRBJ2-7 and V is TRBV7-9; no clear D. The CDR3 consists of 14 residues. Germline loops: CDR1 SEHNR, CDR2 FQNEAQ (reference sequence). V was clipped by 5 bases and J by 1 base, with 12 bases between them. The DNA for the CDR3 is TGTGCCAGCAGCCATAAAGGCAGGTCCTACGAGCAGTACTTC. Amino acids: CASSHKGRSYEQYF.

This clone appeared a single time. Here the CDR3 reads CASSFTTGTTDTQYF. The CDR3 nucleotides are TGTGCCAGCAGCTTTACCACAGGGACCACAGATACGCAGTATTTT. V usage is TRBV7-9 and J usage is TRBJ2-3, with D maybe TRBD1 (6 bases). V was trimmed by 3 bases and J by 2 bases, leaving 12 bases between them. Per germline, CDR1 SEHNR and CDR2 FQNEAQ (reference sequence). CDR3 length: 15 residues.

The chain links TRBV7-9 to TRBJ2-1; D is ambiguous. The V and J ends lost 2 bases and 5 bases respectively, with 10 bases between them. Germline loops: CDR1 SEHNR, CDR2 FQNEAQ (reference sequence). The CDR3 is 14 residues long. This chain's CDR3 is CASSLPEINNEQFF. The CDR3 DNA follows: TGTGCCAGCAGCTTACCTGAAATCAACAATGAGCAGTTCTTC.

The chain couples TRBV15 to TRBJ2-1, with a weak D call TRBD2 (5 bases). The CDR3 is 12 residues long. Germline V gene lookup returns CDR1 LNHNV and CDR2 YYDKDF (reference sequence). The V and J ends lost 8 bases and 2 bases respectively, with 7 bases between them. The CDR3 spells CATDGAYNEQFF. In DNA, the CDR3 is TGTGCCACCGACGGGGCCTACAATGAGCAGTTCTTC.

The V call is TRBV28, the J call TRBJ2-5; 7 bases are shared with TRBD1. Looked up from germline, CDR1 is MDHEN and CDR2 is SYDVKM. The CDR3 contains 14 residues. V was clipped by 8 bases and J by 5 bases; unmatched bases: 11. The CDR3 spells CASHNQGVGETQYF. The CDR3 DNA sequence: TGTGCCAGCCACAACCAGGGGGTGGGTGAGACCCAGTACTTC.

Comments on this clone: Other DNA sequences of this sample code for an identical CDR3. The chain joins TRBV15 to TRBJ2-2; D gene ambiguous. The germline CDR1 and CDR2 sequences are LNHNV and YYDKDF (reference sequence). The V gene lost 2 bases and the J gene lost 2 bases, with 6 bases spanning the gap. The CDR3 is 14 residues long. The CDR3 DNA follows: TGTGCCACCAGCAGAACGGAAAACACCGGGGAGCTGTTTTTT. Protein: CATSRTENTGELFF.

The rearrangement uses TRBV29-1 and TRBJ1-1; D possibly corresponds to TRBD1 (5 bases). The ends were cut back, 7 bases at V and 1 base at J, with 16 bases in the middle. Germline V gene sequence: CDR1 SQVTM, CDR2 ANQGSEA. CDR3 size: 14 residues. The CDR3 loop is CSAHFGAANTEAFF. In DNA, the CDR3 is TGCAGCGCCCACTTCGGGGCAGCGAACACTGAAGCTTTCTTT.

V gene TRBV19 combines with J gene TRBJ2-5, with 7 bases identical to TRBD1. The trim removed 9 bases at V and 1 base at J, leaving 8 bases unmatched. The CDR3 is made up of 14 amino acids. In germline, CDR1 is LNHDA, CDR2 SQIVND (reference sequence). The CDR3 loop reads CASQSRDSQETQYF. As DNA, the CDR3 is TGTGCCAGCCAGAGCCGGGACAGCCAAGAGACCCAGTACTTC.

Regarding this clone: Other DNA sequences in the same sample also yield this CDR3. DNA of the CDR3: TGTGCCAGTAGAACAGGGACGGATTATGGCTACACCTTC. Translated: CASRTGTDYGYTF. The genes are TRBV19 and TRBJ1-2; D perhaps matches TRBD1 (6 bases). Trimming removed 6 bases from V and 5 bases from J, with 13 bases in between. CDR1 and CDR2 (germline): LNHDA, SQIVND (reference sequence). This CDR3 is 13 amino acids long.

This chain connects TRBV10-3 to TRBJ1-5; D possibly corresponds to TRBD1 (6 bases). Trimming removed 2 bases from V and 0 bases from J, with 11 bases in between. Looked up from germline, CDR1 is ENHRY and CDR2 is SYGVKD. This CDR3 region has 16 residues. The CDR3 DNA follows: TGTGCCATCAGTGAGGCGACAGGCTATAGCAATCAGCCCCAGCATTTT. It encodes CAISEATGYSNQPQHF.

The CDR3 sequence is CASFQPTPEDYNAYNEQFF. The CDR3 nucleotides read TGTGCCAGCTTTCAACCCACCCCGGAGGACTACAATGCTTACAATGAGCAGTTCTTC. The rearrangement uses TRBV28 and TRBJ2-1; D may be TRBD2 (6 bases). CDR3 length: 19 amino acids. The V gene's germline CDR1 is MDHEN and CDR2 SYDVKM. V lost 8 bases, J lost 4 bases, and 30 bases lay in between.